The 32 T cell receptor beta chains below all came from one sample that was sequenced in a study of T cell responses to AZD1222 COVID-19 vaccine. The protocol was immunoSEQ multiplex PCR, while the TCRdb copy is restricted to in-frame clones and leaves out a portion. The table has approximately 150,000 clones, 85% to 95% seen once; the top ten hold about a tenth. Sequences were derived from peripheral blood, sampled 28 days after the second AZD1222 dose. The receptors here all came from an adult who received the AZD1222 COVID-19 vaccine.

The V call is TRBV3-1 (or the pseudogene TRBV3-2), the J call TRBJ2-7; a weak D match, TRBD2 (6 bases). The germline V gene has CDR1 LGHDT and CDR2 YNNKEL (reference sequence). V lost 4 bases, J lost 3 bases, and 13 bases lay in between. The CDR3 length is 14 residues. The CDR3 coding sequence is TGTGCCAGCAGCCGCGGGACTCCGCTCTACGAGCAGTACTTC. It specifies CASSRGTPLYEQYF.

The chain couples TRBV4-1 to TRBJ2-5, with 9 bases that match TRBD2. Germline V gives CDR1 MGHRA, CDR2 YSYEKL. The CDR3 spans 18 residues. With V trimmed by 0 bases and J by 2 bases, 10 bases remained unmatched. CDR3 residues: CASSQDFKTSGLQETQYF. CDR3 DNA: TGCGCCAGCAGCCAAGATTTTAAGACTAGCGGACTGCAAGAGACCCAGTACTTC.

This clone was seen once. This chain links TRBV2 with TRBJ1-5; 8 nucleotides match TRBD1. The CDR3 is 14 residues long. Germline V lookup: CDR1 SNHLY, CDR2 FYNNEI. The trim removed 6 bases at V and 6 bases at J, leaving 7 bases unmatched. CDR3 bases: TGTGCCAGCAGCTTCAGGGGGCTAGGTCAGCCCCAGCATTTT. Translation: CASSFRGLGQPQHF.

This sequence joins TRBV27 and TRBJ2-5; tentative D call: TRBD2 (5 bases). The germline V gene encodes CDR1 MNHEY and CDR2 SMNVEV (reference sequence). V lost 6 bases and J lost 2, with 16 bases in between. CDR3 length: 15 amino acids. The CDR3 loop reads CASRRTEAGQETQYF. The DNA of the CDR3 is TGTGCCAGCAGGAGGACTGAAGCTGGTCAAGAGACCCAGTACTTC.

This clone was picked up one time. The CDR3 region has the DNA TGTGCCAGCAGTTTAGACAGGGGTGGAGGCTACACCTTC. This codes for CASSLDRGGGYTF. The genes are TRBV12-3 or TRBV12-4 and TRBJ1-2, with TRBD1 matching over 7 bases. The V and J ends lost 1 base and 8 bases, in that order; junction bases with no gene match: 4. The CDR3 covers 13 residues.

V and J are TRBV15 and TRBJ1-1, with D hard to call. Trimming took off 5 bases at V and 4 bases at J, with 11 bases between the two ends. The length of the CDR3 is 13 residues. The germline V gene has CDR1 LNHNV and CDR2 YYDKDF (reference sequence). CDR3 sequence: CATSEGRGTEAFF. CDR3 bases: TGTGCCACCAGCGAGGGCCGGGGCACTGAAGCTTTCTTT.

The chain is built from TRBV15 and TRBJ1-2; D might be TRBD1 (6 bases). This CDR3 contains 12 residues. Germline loops: CDR1 LNHNV, CDR2 YYDKDF (reference sequence). V shed 4 bases and J shed 7 bases, with 10 bases lying between them. This CDR3 reads CATSTGVTGYTF. The CDR3 coding sequence is TGTGCCACCAGCACAGGGGTTACTGGCTACACCTTC.

This sequence joins TRBV7-9 and TRBJ1-2; D unclear. Trimming shortened V by 1 base and J by 4 bases, and 16 bases separated the two germline ends. CDR3 length equals 16 residues. Germline CDR1 reads SEHNR; CDR2 reads FQNEAQ (reference sequence). The CDR3: CASSLGTGFGSYGYTF. The CDR3 DNA sequence: TGTGCCAGCAGCTTAGGGACCGGTTTCGGTAGCTATGGCTACACCTTC. The variable domain in full, with the rest retrieved from reference TRBV7-9 and TRBJ1-2, is DTGVSQNPRHKITKRGQNVTFRCDPISEHNRLYWYRQTLGQGPEFLTYFQNEAQLEKSRLLSDRFSAERPKGSFSTLEIQRTEQGDSAMYLCASSLGTGFGSYGYTFGSGTRLTVV.

The chain is built from TRBV18 and TRBJ2-2; D is tentatively TRBD1 or TRBD2 (6 bases each). Trimming cost V 3 bases and J 6 bases, with 20 bases left between them. The CDR3 is made up of 17 amino acids. The germline V gene encodes CDR1 KGHSH and CDR2 LQKENI. The DNA for the CDR3 is TGTGCCAGCTCACCGCGTGGGGTCTTCGGGGGCGCCGGGGAGCTGTTTTTT. It codes for CASSPRGVFGGAGELFF.

V gene TRBV19 combines with J gene TRBJ1-2; D perhaps matches TRBD1 (6 bases). Germline loops: CDR1 LNHDA, CDR2 SQIVND (reference sequence). The germline V and J ends were trimmed by 3 bases and 8 bases, with 19 bases remaining between them. There are 15 residues in the CDR3. The CDR3 sequence is CASSIGSGGAGGYTF. The CDR3 DNA reads TGTGCCAGTAGTATTGGTTCCGGGGGCGCGGGCGGCTACACCTTC.

Concerning this clone itself: This same CDR3 is encoded by further DNA sequences in the sample. The genes are TRBV19 and TRBJ2-6; no reliable D call. The CDR3 loop spans 13 amino acids. Between the trimmed V and J ends, which lost 6 bases and 1 base, there was a span of 4 bases. The V gene's germline CDR1 is LNHDA and CDR2 SQIVND (reference sequence). The CDR3 DNA sequence: TGTGCCAGTAGCCAGTCTGGGGCCAACGTCCTGACTTTC. Protein product: CASSQSGANVLTF.

This chain connects TRBV7-8 to TRBJ1-1, with D unclear. V was shortened by 5 bases and J by 6 bases, with 13 bases between the two germline ends. The CDR3 has 13 residues. Germline V CDR1 and CDR2: SGHVS, FQNEAQ. The CDR3 sequence: CASSQDPGAEAFF. CDR3 DNA: TGTGCCAGCAGCCAAGACCCGGGCGCTGAAGCTTTCTTT.

The genes are TRBV11-2 and TRBJ2-1; a possible D gene is TRBD2 (6 bases). V lost 2 bases, J lost 7 bases, and 15 bases lay in between. CDR3 size: 15 residues. The germline V gene encodes CDR1 SGHAT and CDR2 FQNNGV. CDR3 loop: CASSLQFHGGNEQFF. The CDR3 DNA sequence: TGTGCCAGCAGCTTACAGTTCCACGGGGGAAATGAGCAGTTCTTC.

This chain links TRBV29-1 with TRBJ1-2, with TRBD1 matching over 7 bases. CDR3 length: 12 residues. Germline V gene sequence: CDR1 SQVTM, CDR2 ANQGSEA. V shed 6 bases, J shed 3 bases, and the junction held 4 bases outside the gene matches. The CDR3 protein is CSVYQGDYGYTF. The CDR3, as DNA: TGCAGCGTATACCAGGGGGACTATGGCTACACCTTC. Combining the CDR3 with reference TRBV29-1 and TRBJ1-2 gives the whole variable domain SAVISQKPSRDICQRGTSLTIQCQVDSQVTMMFWYRQQPGQSLTLIATANQGSEATYESGFVIDKFPISRPNLTFSTLTVSNMSPEDSSIYLCSVYQGDYGYTFGSGTRLTVV.

The CDR3 sequence is CASSEQGYGYTF. The CDR3 bases are TGTGCCAGCAGTGAGCAGGGGTATGGCTACACCTTC. The rearrangement uses TRBV2 and TRBJ1-2; D may be TRBD1 (6 bases). Trimming left V 3 bases short and J 5 bases short, with 7 bases between. This CDR3 comprises 12 residues. Germline-derived CDR1 and CDR2 are SNHLY and FYNNEI.

V is TRBV2 and J is TRBJ2-1, with 7 positions matching TRBD1. Germline CDR1 reads SNHLY; CDR2 reads FYNNEI. This CDR3 has 15 residues. With 8 bases clipped from V and 7 bases from J, the junction kept 14 bases outside the gene matches. The CDR3 bases are TGTGCCAGCCAGAACGTAGGGGGCCCGGGGAATGAGCAGTTCTTC. It translates to CASQNVGGPGNEQFF.

The sample holds a few counts of this clone. The V call is TRBV28, the J call TRBJ1-6; D not certain. The CDR3 has 15 amino acids. Trimming removed 4 bases from V and 0 bases from J, with 7 bases in between. Germline lookup yields CDR1 MDHEN and CDR2 SYDVKM. Here the CDR3 DNA reads TGTGCCAGCAGTTCGGGGAGCTCCTATAATTCACCCCTCCACTTT. Translating gives CASSSGSSYNSPLHF.

The chain employs TRBV27 and TRBJ2-2; D unresolved. CDR3 length: 12 amino acids. Germline CDR1 and CDR2: MNHEY and SMNVEV (reference sequence). Between the trimmed V and J ends, which lost 6 bases and 7 bases, there was a span of 9 bases. CDR3: CASSAYDGELFF. The DNA for the CDR3 is TGTGCCAGCAGCGCGTATGACGGGGAGCTGTTTTTT.

This chain uses TRBV29-1 with TRBJ2-7; D gene unclear. V lost 3 bases and J lost 3, with 12 bases in between. The CDR3 is 13 residues long. The V gene's germline CDR1 is SQVTM and CDR2 ANQGSEA. CDR3 bases: TGCAGCGTTGAGAGTGTAACCGGCTACGAGCAGTACTTC. This sequence encodes CSVESVTGYEQYF.

The chain is built from TRBV7-8 and TRBJ2-3; D may be TRBD2 (6 bases). CDR1 and CDR2 (germline): SGHVS, FQNEAQ. This CDR3 is 15 amino acids long. V lost 4 bases and J 2 bases, leaving 13 bases between the germline ends. The CDR3 sequence is CASSSVGDFTDTQYF. CDR3 bases: TGTGCCAGCAGCTCCGTCGGGGACTTCACAGATACGCAGTATTTT.

V usage is TRBV28 and J usage is TRBJ1-6, with 7 bases identical to TRBD1. The CDR3 has 14 residues. The trim removed 5 bases at V and 4 bases at J, leaving 2 bases unmatched. Germline V gives CDR1 MDHEN, CDR2 SYDVKM. CDR3 DNA: TGTGCCAGCAGTAGACAGGGTTATAATTCACCCCTCCACTTT. Protein sequence: CASSRQGYNSPLHF.

The V call is TRBV7-7, the J call TRBJ2-3; maybe TRBD2 (6 bases). The CDR3 loop spans 14 amino acids. Trimming took 5 bases from V and 4 from J, leaving 13 bases between them. CDR1 SSHAT and CDR2 FNYEAQ come from the germline V gene (reference sequence). CDR3 in amino acids: CASSTGTDADTQYF. The CDR3 DNA follows: TGTGCCAGCAGCACCGGGACTGACGCAGATACGCAGTATTTT.

This clone came up a few times. The V call is TRBV9, the J call TRBJ2-3, with 9 nucleotides matching TRBD1. Germline CDR1 reads SGDLS; CDR2 reads YYNGEE. After removal of 5 bases from V and 4 bases from J, the junction contained 8 bases not matched to a gene. The length of the CDR3 is 15 residues. This chain's CDR3 is CASRRGDRAPDTQYF. The CDR3 coding sequence is TGTGCCAGCAGAAGAGGGGACAGGGCCCCAGATACGCAGTATTTT.

About this clone: Other DNA sequences from this sample encode an identical CDR3 as well. This rearrangement joins TRBV6-2 or TRBV6-3 to TRBJ1-1; D unclear. Germline V gene lookup returns CDR1 MNHEY and CDR2 SVGEGT. This CDR3 is built from 13 residues. V was trimmed by 2 bases and J by 2 bases, leaving 6 bases between them. Here the CDR3 reads CASSYVENTEAFF. DNA of the CDR3: TGTGCCAGCAGTTACGTGGAAAACACTGAAGCTTTCTTT.

The genes are TRBV5-1 and TRBJ2-3, with a weak D call TRBD2 (5 bases). There are 17 residues in the CDR3. Trimming took 4 bases from V and 2 from J, leaving 20 bases between them. Germline lookup yields CDR1 SGHRS and CDR2 YFSETQ. Here the CDR3 reads CASSLRTHRSVTDTQYF. In DNA form, the CDR3 reads TGCGCCAGCAGCCTCAGGACTCACCGATCAGTCACAGATACGCAGTATTTT.

The chain recombines TRBV6-6 with TRBJ1-5, with 7 nucleotides matching TRBD1. With V trimmed by 10 bases and J by 2 bases, 2 bases remained unmatched. Germline V gene lookup returns CDR1 MNHNY and CDR2 SVGAGI (reference sequence). The CDR3 consists of 12 residues. DNA of the CDR3: TGTGCCACCCAGGGGGGCAATCAGCCCCAGCATTTT. This encodes CATQGGNQPQHF.

The J gene is TRBJ1-1, the V gene TRBV6-5; TRBD1 matches 8 bases. The J segment lost 0 bases and the V segment lost 7 bases, leaving 4 bases of the junction unmatched. The length of the CDR3 is 14 residues. Germline V CDR1 and CDR2: MNHEY, SVGAGI. The CDR3 loop is CASIPGGLNTEAFF. The CDR3 DNA is TGTGCCAGCATTCCAGGGGGCTTGAACACTGAAGCTTTCTTT.

The V call is TRBV27, the J call TRBJ2-3; no definite D call. The CDR3 covers 12 residues. With 5 bases removed from V and 6 bases from J, the gap between germline ends came to 9 bases. Germline CDR1 is MNHEY and CDR2 is SMNVEV (reference sequence). CDR3 DNA sequence: TGTGCCAGCAGTGTACTGGGCGATACGCAGTATTTT. Translation: CASSVLGDTQYF.

V and J are TRBV12-3 or TRBV12-4 and TRBJ2-5; 11 nucleotides match TRBD2. Losses at the gene ends were 3 bases for V and 9 bases for J; bases not matched to a gene: 3. The CDR3 contains 13 residues. The CDR3 sequence: CASSLISGRAQYF. CDR3 coding DNA: TGTGCCAGCAGTTTGATTAGCGGGAGGGCCCAGTACTTC.

The V call is TRBV5-1, the J call TRBJ1-2, with D possibly TRBD1 on 6 matching bases. The germline V gene encodes CDR1 SGHRS and CDR2 YFSETQ. The CDR3 has 14 residues. Between the trimmed V and J ends, which lost 0 bases and 8 bases, there was a span of 14 bases. The CDR3 DNA is TGCGCCAGCAGCTTGGCTACGGGGGCTGAGGGCTACACCTTC. Protein product: CASSLATGAEGYTF.

The chain recombines TRBV4-3 with TRBJ1-2; the D is unclear. The V and J ends lost 0 bases and 8 bases respectively, with 13 bases between them. Per germline, CDR1 LGHNA and CDR2 YSLEER. CDR3 size: 14 residues. CDR3 DNA: TGCGCCAGCAGCCAAGAAAACGCCGGGGTAGGCTACACCTTC. This sequence encodes CASSQENAGVGYTF.

V is TRBV27 and J is TRBJ2-7; D possibly uses TRBD1 or TRBD2 (5 bases each). Trimming left V 4 bases short and J 6 bases short, with 13 bases between. The CDR3 is 13 amino acids. Germline V lookup: CDR1 MNHEY, CDR2 SMNVEV (reference sequence). The CDR3 region is CASSWGREFEQYV. The DNA of the CDR3 is TGTGCCAGCAGTTGGGGACGGGAATTCGAGCAGTACGTC.